This paragraph reports one TCR beta chain. In TCRdb, the 5' RACE reads were re-called with MiXCR into one record per CDR3 protein. Of 550,000 to 800,000 distinct CDR3 sequences listed, under 8.5% were seen once; the top ten hold 1.5% to 2%. The data belong to a study of identical twins. The germline V gene has CDR1 SGHAT and CDR2 FQNNGV. The ends were cut back, 5 bases at V and 0 bases at J, with 20 bases in the middle. The length of the CDR3 is 17 residues. The data also belong to a second study, concerning yellow fever vaccine responses in identical twins.

Sequencing used PBMCs. The chain uses TRBV11-2 and TRBJ2-7; D is ambiguous. This clonotype originated in a woman aged 18-29 years in good health. DNA of the CDR3: TGTGCCAGCAGCCCCATAGTCCAGCGCAGGAGCTCCTACGAGCAGTACTTC. This encodes CASSPIVQRRSSYEQYF.